Sequencing of this TCR beta chain was carried out in a study of relationships among human T cell subsets. General observations from the study: A CD4+CD8+ double-positive population could not be excluded by bead sorting. Clones with over 100 reads held over 55% of CD8+ cytotoxic sequences. Th1, Th2 and regulatory subsets overlapped substantially in CDR3 sequences.

Germline lookup yields CDR1 MNHEY and CDR2 SVGEGT. Trimming removed 7 bases from V and 6 bases from J, with 15 bases in between. CDR3 size: 13 residues. Note on this clonotype: The antigen is unknown.

Regulatory T cells were selected from positively selected CD4+ cells using anti-CD25 beads. T cell subsets were isolated with antibody-coated magnetic beads. The T cell receptor alpha and beta CDR3 regions were amplified from mRNA by semiquantitative ARM-PCR. Tagged nested gene-specific primers were used first, then communal superprimers amplified exponentially. TCRdb reprocessed the multiplex PCR reads with MiXCR, giving one entry per CDR3 protein. The data contain some 13,000 distinct CDR3 sequences, about 60% of them singletons. Source material: Tregs sorted from blood. The TCR was taken from a man in his forties in good health. The genes are TRBV6-2 or TRBV6-3 and TRBJ1-1; D unresolved. The CDR3, as DNA: TGTGCCAGCACCGAACAGAGGTCCGCTGAAGCTTTCTTT. It specifies CASTEQRSAEAFF.